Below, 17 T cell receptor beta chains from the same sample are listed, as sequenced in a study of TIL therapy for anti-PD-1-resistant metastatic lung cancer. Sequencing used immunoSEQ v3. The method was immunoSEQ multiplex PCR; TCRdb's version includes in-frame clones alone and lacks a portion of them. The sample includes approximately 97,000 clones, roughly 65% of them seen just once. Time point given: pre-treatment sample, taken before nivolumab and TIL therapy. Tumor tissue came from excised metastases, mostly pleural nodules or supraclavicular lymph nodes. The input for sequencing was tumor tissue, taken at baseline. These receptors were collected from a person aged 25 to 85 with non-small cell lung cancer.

The CDR3, as DNA: TGTGCCAGCAGTTACTCGGACAGGGGGCCAAACGAGCAGTACTTC. It codes for CASSYSDRGPNEQYF. J is TRBJ2-7 and V is TRBV6-6; TRBD1 aligns across 11 bases. The CDR3 contains 15 residues. Germline CDR1 is MNHNY and CDR2 is SVGAGI (reference sequence). V dropped 0 bases and J dropped 5; count of bases not matched to a gene: 3.

CDR3 sequence: CASSSVTHQPQHF. CDR3 sequence (DNA): TGTGCCAGCAGTTCGGTCACGCATCAGCCCCAGCATTTT. V and J are TRBV6-2 or TRBV6-3 and TRBJ1-5; D unresolved. The CDR3 runs to 13 residues. Germline CDR1 reads MNHEY; CDR2 reads SVGEGT. Trimming took off 4 bases at V and 5 bases at J, with 9 bases between the two ends.

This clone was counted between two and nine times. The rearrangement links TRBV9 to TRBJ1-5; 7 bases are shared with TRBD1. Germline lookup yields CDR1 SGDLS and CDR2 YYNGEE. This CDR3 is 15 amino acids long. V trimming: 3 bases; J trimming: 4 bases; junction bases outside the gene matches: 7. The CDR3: CASSATGTENQPQHF. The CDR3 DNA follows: TGTGCCAGCAGCGCCACCGGGACAGAAAATCAGCCCCAGCATTTT.

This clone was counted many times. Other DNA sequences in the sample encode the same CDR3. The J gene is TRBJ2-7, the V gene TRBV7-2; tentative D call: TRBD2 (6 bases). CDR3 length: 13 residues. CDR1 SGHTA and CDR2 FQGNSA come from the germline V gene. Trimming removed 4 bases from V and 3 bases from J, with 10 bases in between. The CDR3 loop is CASSSNGGYEQYF. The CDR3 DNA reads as TGTGCCAGCAGCTCTAACGGGGGCTACGAGCAGTACTTC. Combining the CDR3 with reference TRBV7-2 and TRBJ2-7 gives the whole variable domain GAGVSQSPSNKVTEKGKDVELRCDPISGHTALYWYRQSLGQGLEFLIYFQGNSAPDKSGLPSDRFSAERTGGSVSTLTIQRTQQEDSAVYLCASSSNGGYEQYFGPGTRLTVT.

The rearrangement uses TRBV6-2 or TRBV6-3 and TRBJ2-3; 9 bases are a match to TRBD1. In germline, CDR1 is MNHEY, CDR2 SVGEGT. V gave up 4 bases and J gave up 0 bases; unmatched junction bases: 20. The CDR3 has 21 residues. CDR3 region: CASSFNPQGATTLRSTDTQYF. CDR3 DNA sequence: TGTGCCAGCAGTTTCAACCCACAGGGGGCCACCACCTTAAGAAGCACAGATACGCAGTATTTT.

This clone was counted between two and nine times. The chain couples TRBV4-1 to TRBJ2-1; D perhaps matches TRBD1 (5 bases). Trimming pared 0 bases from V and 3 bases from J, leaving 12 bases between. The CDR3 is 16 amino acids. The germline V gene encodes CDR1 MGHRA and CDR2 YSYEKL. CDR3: CASSQDGQGFYNEQFF. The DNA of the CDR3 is TGCGCCAGCAGCCAAGATGGCCAGGGATTCTACAATGAGCAGTTCTTC.

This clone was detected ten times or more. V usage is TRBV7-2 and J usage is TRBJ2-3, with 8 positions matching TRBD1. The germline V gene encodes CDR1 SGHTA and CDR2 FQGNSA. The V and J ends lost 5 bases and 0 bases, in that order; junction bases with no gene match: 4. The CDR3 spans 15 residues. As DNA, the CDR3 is TGTGCCAGCAGCATGGACAGGGCTAGCACAGATACGCAGTATTTT. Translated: CASSMDRASTDTQYF.

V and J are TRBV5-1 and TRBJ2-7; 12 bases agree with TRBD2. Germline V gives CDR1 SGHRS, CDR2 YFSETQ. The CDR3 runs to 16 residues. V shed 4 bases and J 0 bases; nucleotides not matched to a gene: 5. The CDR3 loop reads CASSLRTSGTSYEQYF. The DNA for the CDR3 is TGCGCCAGCAGCCTGCGGACTAGCGGGACCTCCTACGAGCAGTACTTC.

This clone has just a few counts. The CDR3 DNA follows: TGTGCCAGCAGCTTAGCGCTAAGGACAGGGGCTGGCTACACCTTC. Its protein is CASSLALRTGAGYTF. V usage is TRBV7-2 and J usage is TRBJ1-2; 9 nucleotides align to TRBD1. J lost 7 bases, V lost 0 bases, and 6 bases had no gene match. The CDR3 contains 15 residues. In germline, CDR1 is SGHTA, CDR2 FQGNSA.

Here the CDR3 DNA reads TGCGCCAGCAGCTCCCAAGGACATGGCTACACCTTC. Protein product: CASSSQGHGYTF. This chain connects TRBV5-1 to TRBJ1-2; D is unclear. The CDR3 is made up of 12 amino acids. Trimming left V 3 bases short and J 6 bases short, with 9 bases between. Germline loops: CDR1 SGHRS, CDR2 YFSETQ.

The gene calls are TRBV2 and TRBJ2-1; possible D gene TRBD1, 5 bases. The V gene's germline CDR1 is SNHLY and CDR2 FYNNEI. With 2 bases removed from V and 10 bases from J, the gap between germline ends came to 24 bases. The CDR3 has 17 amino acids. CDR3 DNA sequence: TGTGCCAGCAGTGAATATCTCTGGGGCGATACCCCGGCGGAGCAGTTCTTC. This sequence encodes CASSEYLWGDTPAEQFF. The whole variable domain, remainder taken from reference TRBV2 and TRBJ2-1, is EPEVTQTPSHQVTQMGQEVILRCVPISNHLYFYWYRQILGQKVEFLVSFYNNEISEKSEIFDDQFSVERPDGSNFTLKIRSTKLEDSAMYFCASSEYLWGDTPAEQFFGPGTRLTVL.

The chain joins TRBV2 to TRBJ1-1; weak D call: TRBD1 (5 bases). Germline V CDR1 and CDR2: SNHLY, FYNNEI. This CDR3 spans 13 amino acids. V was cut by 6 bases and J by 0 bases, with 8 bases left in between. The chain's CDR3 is CASRQGLNTEAFF. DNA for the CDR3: TGTGCCAGCAGGCAGGGCTTGAACACTGAAGCTTTCTTT.

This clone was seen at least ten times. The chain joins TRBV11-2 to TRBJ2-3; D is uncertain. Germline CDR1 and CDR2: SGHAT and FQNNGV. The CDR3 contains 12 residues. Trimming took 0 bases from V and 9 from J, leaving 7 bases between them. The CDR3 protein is CASSLEGRTQYF. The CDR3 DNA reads TGTGCCAGCAGCTTAGAAGGACGGACGCAGTATTTT.

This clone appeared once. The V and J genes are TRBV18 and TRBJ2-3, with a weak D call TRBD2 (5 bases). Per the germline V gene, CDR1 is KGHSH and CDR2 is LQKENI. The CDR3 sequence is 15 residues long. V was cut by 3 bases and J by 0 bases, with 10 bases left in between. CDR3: CASSPTQRSTDTQYF. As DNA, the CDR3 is TGTGCCAGCTCACCGACGCAGCGGAGCACAGATACGCAGTATTTT. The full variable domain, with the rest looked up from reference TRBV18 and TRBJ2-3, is NAGVMQNPRHLVRRRGQEARLRCSPMKGHSHVYWYRQLPEEGLKFMVYLQKENIIDESGMPKERFSAEFPKEGPSILRIQQVVRGDSAAYFCASSPTQRSTDTQYFGPGTRLTVL.

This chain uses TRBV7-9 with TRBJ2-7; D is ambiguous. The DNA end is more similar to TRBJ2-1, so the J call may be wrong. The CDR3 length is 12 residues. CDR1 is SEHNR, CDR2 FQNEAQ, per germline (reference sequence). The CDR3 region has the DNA TGTGCCAGCAGCCCGATCTACAATGAGCAGTTCTTC. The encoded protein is CASSPIYNEQFF.

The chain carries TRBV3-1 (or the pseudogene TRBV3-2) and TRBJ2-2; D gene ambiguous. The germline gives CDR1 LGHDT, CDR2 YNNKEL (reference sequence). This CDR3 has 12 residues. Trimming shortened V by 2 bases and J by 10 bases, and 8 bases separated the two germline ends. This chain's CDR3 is CASSQSGMELFF. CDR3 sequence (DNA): TGTGCCAGCAGCCAAAGTGGGATGGAGCTGTTTTTT.

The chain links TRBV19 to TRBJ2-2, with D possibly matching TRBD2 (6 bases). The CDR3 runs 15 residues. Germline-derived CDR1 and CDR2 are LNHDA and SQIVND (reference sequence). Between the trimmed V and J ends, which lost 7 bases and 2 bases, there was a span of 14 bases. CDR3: CASNDRDSNTGELFF. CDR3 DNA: TGTGCCAGTAATGATCGGGACTCTAACACCGGGGAGCTGTTTTTT.